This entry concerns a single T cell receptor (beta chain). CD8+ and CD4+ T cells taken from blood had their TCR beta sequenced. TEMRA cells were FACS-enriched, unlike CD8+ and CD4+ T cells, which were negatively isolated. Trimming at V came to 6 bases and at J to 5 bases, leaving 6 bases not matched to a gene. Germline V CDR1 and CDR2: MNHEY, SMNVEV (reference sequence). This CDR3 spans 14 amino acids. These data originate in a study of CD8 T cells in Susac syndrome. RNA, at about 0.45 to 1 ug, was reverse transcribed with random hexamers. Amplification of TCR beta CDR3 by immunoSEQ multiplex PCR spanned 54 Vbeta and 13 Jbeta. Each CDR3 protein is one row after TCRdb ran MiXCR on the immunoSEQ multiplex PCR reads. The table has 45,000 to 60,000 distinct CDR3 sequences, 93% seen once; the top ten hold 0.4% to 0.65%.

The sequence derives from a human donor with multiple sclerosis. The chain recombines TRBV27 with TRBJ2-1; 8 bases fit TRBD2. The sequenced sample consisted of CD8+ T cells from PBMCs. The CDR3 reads CASRPGGGNNEQFF. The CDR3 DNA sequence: TGTGCCAGCAGACCTGGCGGGGGGAACAATGAGCAGTTCTTC.